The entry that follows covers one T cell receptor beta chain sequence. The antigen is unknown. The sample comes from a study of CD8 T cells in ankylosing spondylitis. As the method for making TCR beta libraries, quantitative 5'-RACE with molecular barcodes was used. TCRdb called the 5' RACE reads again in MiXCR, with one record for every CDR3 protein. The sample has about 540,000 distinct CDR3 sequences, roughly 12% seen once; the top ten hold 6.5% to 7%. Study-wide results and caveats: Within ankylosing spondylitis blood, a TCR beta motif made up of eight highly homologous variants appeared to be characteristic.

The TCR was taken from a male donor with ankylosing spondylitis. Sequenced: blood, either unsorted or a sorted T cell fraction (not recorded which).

The CDR3, as DNA: TGTGCCAGCAGCGCGCGGGAGGCGAGCTCCTACGAGCAGTACTTC. This translates into CASSAREASSYEQYF. This chain links TRBV9 with TRBJ2-7; TRBD2 matches 8 bases. Germline CDR1 and CDR2: SGDLS and YYNGEE. The CDR3 sequence is 15 residues long. The junction had 5 bases not matched to a gene; V was cut back by 3 bases and J by 0 bases.